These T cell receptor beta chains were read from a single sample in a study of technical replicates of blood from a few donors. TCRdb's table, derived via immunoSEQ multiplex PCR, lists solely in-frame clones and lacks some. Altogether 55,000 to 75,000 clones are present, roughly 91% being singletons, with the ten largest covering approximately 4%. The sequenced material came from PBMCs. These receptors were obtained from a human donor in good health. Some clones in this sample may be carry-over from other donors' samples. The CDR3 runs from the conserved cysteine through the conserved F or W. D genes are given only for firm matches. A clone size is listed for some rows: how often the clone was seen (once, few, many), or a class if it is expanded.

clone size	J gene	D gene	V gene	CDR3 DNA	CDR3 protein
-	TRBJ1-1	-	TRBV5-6	TGTGCCAGCAGCTTGGCCCCCTTTTTCACAAACACTGAAGCTTTCTTT	CASSLAPFFTNTEAFF
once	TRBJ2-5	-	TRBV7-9	TGTGCCAGCAGCTACAAAACCGACTTGTACCAAGAGACCCAGTACTTC	CASSYKTDLYQETQYF
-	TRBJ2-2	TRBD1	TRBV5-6	TGTGCCAGCAGCACCAAGACAGGGTTGGGAACCGGGGAGCTGTTTTTT	CASSTKTGLGTGELFF
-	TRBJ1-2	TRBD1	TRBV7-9	TGTGCCAGCAGCCCCGGACAGGTGGGGGGCTACACCTTC	CASSPGQVGGYTF
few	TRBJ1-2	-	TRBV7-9	TGTGCCAGCAGCTTAGCAGCAGGGTCGGGCTACACCTTC	CASSLAAGSGYTF
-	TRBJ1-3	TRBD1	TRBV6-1	TGTGCCAGCAGTGGCCGCTTGGGACAGGCGAACTCTGGAAACACCATATATTTT	CASSGRLGQANSGNTIYF
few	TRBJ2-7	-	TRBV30	TGTGCCTGGAGTGTAATCAGGGGCGGCTACGAGCAGTACTTC	CAWSVIRGGYEQYF
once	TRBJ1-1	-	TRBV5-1	TGCGCCAGCAGGAATGGGGGCGGCCAGGACACTGAAGCTTTCTTT	CASRNGGGQDTEAFF
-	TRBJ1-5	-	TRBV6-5	TGTGCCAGCAGTCCGTCTAGTCCGGATCAGCCCCAGCATTTT	CASSPSSPDQPQHF
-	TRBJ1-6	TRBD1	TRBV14	TGTGCCAGCAGCCAAGGAAGGGGGCGGGCACCCCTCCACTTT	CASSQGRGRAPLHF
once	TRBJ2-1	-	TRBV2	TGTGCCAGCAGCGAACAGGGACTATATGGCAATGAGCAGTTCTTC	CASSEQGLYGNEQFF
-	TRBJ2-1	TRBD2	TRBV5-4	TGTGCCAGCAGCCAGACTAGCGGGACCCACTACAATGAGCAGTTCTTC	CASSQTSGTHYNEQFF
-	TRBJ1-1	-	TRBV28	TGTGCCAGCAGCTCTTCGGGGACTATTGAAGCTTTCTTT	CASSSSGTIEAFF
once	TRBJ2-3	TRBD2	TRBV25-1	TGTGCCAGCAGTGATACTAGCGTTAGCACAGATACGCAGTATTTT	CASSDTSVSTDTQYF
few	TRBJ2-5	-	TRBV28	TGTGCCAGTTGGAACAGAGGAGGGGAGACCCAGTACTTC	CASWNRGGETQYF
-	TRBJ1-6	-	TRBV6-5	TGTGCCAGCAGTTACCAGACGGGAGAGCTGCCCCTCCACTTT	CASSYQTGELPLHF
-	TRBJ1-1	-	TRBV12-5	TGTGCTAGTGGTTTGGCGCAGGGTAAGGCTTTCTTT	CASGLAQGKAFF
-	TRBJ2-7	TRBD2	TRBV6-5	TGTGCCAGCAGTTACTCGGGAAGCGGGGGTTCCTACGAGCAGTACTTC	CASSYSGSGGSYEQYF
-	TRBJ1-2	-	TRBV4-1	TGCGCCAGCAGCCCGATAATTAGCGGTGGCTACACCTTC	CASSPIISGGYTF
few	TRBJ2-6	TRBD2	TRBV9	TGTGCCAGCAGCACGGGACTAGCGGGAGGGTCTGGGGCCAACGTCCTGACTTTC	CASSTGLAGGSGANVLTF
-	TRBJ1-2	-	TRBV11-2	TGTGCCAGCAGCTCCAGGGTGGAGAACTATGGCTACACCTTC	CASSSRVENYGYTF
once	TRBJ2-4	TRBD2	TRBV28	TGTGCCAGCAGTCCGGGGGGAGTTTCAAACATTCAGTACTTC	CASSPGGVSNIQYF
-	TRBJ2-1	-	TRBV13	TGTGCCAGCAGCCCAGGACAGCACAATGAGCAGTTCTTC	CASSPGQHNEQFF
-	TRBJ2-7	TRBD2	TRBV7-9	TGTGCCAGCAGCTTCGCCGGGACTAGCGCCCCCGGTTCCTACGAGCAGTACTTC	CASSFAGTSAPGSYEQYF
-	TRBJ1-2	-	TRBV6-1	TGTGCCAGCAGTGAAAAGGGGGGGGGAGGCTACACCTTC	CASSEKGGGGYTF
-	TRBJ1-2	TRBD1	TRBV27	TGTGCCAGCAGCTTAGAAGGGGGCGACATGCTCTATGGCTACACCTTC	CASSLEGGDMLYGYTF
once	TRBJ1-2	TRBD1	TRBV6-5	TGTGCCAGCAGGAATGGACAGGCGTATGGCTACACCTTC	CASRNGQAYGYTF
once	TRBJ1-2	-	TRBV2	TGTGCCAGCAGTGCTCGGGTGCGCGGCTACACCTTC	CASSARVRGYTF
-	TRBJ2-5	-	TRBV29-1	TGCAGCGTTTCTTACAGCCAAGAGACCCAGTACTTC	CSVSYSQETQYF
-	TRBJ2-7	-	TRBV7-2	TGTGCCAGCAGCTTGGAGAGGTACGAGCAGTACTTC	CASSLERYEQYF
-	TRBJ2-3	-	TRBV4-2	TGTGCCAGCAGCCAAGGGTTAGTTGATACGCAGTATTTT	CASSQGLVDTQYF
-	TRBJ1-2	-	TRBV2	TGTGCCAGCAGTAGCGGCCGGGTTGTACGGGGCTACACCTTC	CASSSGRVVRGYTF
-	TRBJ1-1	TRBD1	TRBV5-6	TGTGCCAGCAGCTTGGACAGGGGGCGCACGGCTGAAGCTTTCTTT	CASSLDRGRTAEAFF
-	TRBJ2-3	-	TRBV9	TGTGCCAGCAGCCGAGTAGAAGGAGGCGGGACAGATACGCAGTATTTT	CASSRVEGGGTDTQYF
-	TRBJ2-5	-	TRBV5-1	TGCGCCAGCAGCTTGTCACAAGAGACCCAGTACTTC	CASSLSQETQYF
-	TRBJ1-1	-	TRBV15	TGTGCCACCAGCAGGAGGCAGGGGAGTCGCTCTGAAGCTTTCTTT	CATSRRQGSRSEAFF
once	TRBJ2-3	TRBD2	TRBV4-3	TGCGCCAGCAGCCAAGATTCAGCGGGGCCCTATACGCAGTATTTT	CASSQDSAGPYTQYF
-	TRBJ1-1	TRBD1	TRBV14	TGTGCCAGCAGCCAGAGACAGGGGCTTGGGAACACTGAAGCTTTCTTT	CASSQRQGLGNTEAFF
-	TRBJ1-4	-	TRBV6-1	TGTGCCAGCAACAATGTCGAAAAACTGTTTTTT	CASNNVEKLFF
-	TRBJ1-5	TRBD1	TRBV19	TGTGCCAGTAGGAACAGGGGGAATCAGCCCCAGCATTTT	CASRNRGNQPQHF
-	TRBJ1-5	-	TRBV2	TGTGCCAGCAGTGAGAGGGCAGTGAGTGAGCCCCAGCATTTT	CASSERAVSEPQHF
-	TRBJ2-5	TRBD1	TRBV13	TGTGCCAGCAGCCTCCCCGGGGGGACAGGGGCAGAGACCCAGTACTTC	CASSLPGGTGAETQYF
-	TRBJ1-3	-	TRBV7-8	TGTGCCAGCAGGCAAGACACAGGGTCTGGAAACACCATATATTTT	CASRQDTGSGNTIYF
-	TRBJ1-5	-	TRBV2	TGTGCCAGCAGGGGGAGACCTAATCAGCCCCAGCATTTT	CASRGRPNQPQHF
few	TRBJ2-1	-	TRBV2	TGTGCCAGCACCCCGGACAATGAGCAGTTCTTC	CASTPDNEQFF
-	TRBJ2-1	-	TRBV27	TGTGCCAGCGCCCGATGGAGGGACTTGGAGCAGTTCTTC	CASARWRDLEQFF
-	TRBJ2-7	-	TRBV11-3	TGTGCCAGCAGCCGGGACTCGTCGAGCTCCTACGAGCAGTACTTC	CASSRDSSSSYEQYF
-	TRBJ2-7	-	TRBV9	TGTGCCAGCAGCGACCGGGACAACTCCTACGAGCAGTACTTC	CASSDRDNSYEQYF
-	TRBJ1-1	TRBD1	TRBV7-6	TGTGCCAGCAGCGCCCCGACAGGGATTCACACTGAAGCTTTCTTT	CASSAPTGIHTEAFF
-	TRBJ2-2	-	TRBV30	TGTGCCTGGAGTGTACAGGTAGCGGCGAACACCGGGGAGCTGTTTTTT	CAWSVQVAANTGELFF
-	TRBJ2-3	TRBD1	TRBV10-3	TGTGCCATCAGCCGGACAGGGGACACAGATACGCAGTATTTT	CAISRTGDTDTQYF